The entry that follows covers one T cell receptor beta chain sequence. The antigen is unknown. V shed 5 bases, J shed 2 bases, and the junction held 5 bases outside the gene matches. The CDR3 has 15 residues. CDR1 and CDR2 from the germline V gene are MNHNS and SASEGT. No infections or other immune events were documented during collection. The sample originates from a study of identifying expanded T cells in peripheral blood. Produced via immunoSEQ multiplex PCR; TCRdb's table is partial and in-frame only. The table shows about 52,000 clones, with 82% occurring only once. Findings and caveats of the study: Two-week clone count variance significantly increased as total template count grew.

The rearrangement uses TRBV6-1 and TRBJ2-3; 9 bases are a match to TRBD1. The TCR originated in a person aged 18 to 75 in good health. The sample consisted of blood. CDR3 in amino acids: CASSHRGRDTDTQYF. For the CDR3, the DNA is TGTGCCAGCAGTCACAGGGGGCGCGACACAGATACGCAGTATTTT.